A selection of T cell receptor beta chains follows, all from one sample in a study of blood T cell repertoires in COVID-19. Using immunoSEQ multiplex PCR, the repertoire was profiled, and TCRdb retains in-frame clones only, with some absent. The profile shows about 180,000 clones, 82% of them singletons. The source material was peripheral blood. These receptors were collected from a woman aged 70 to 79 with acute or convalescent COVID-19. The CDR3 runs from the conserved cysteine through the conserved F or W. The D gene is left open where the match is weak. Clone size is shown for a subset of rows, as once, few, many or a class of expanded clone.

d_gene,abundance,v_gene,j_gene,CDR3nt,CDR3aa
TRBD1,few,TRBV29-1,TRBJ1-2,TGCAGCGTTGTCACAGGGGGCCGGGGTAACTATGGCTACACCTTC,CSVVTGGRGNYGYTF
.,.,TRBV15,TRBJ1-1,TGTGCCACCAGCAGGGGGGCAGGGCTGAACACTGAAGCTTTCTTT,CATSRGAGLNTEAFF
.,.,TRBV4-3,TRBJ1-4,TGCGCCAGCAGCCAAGATCCGGTGTCAGAAAAACTGTTTTTT,CASSQDPVSEKLFF
.,few,TRBV30,TRBJ1-6,TGTGCCTGGAGGTCCCCGAGTGGGGCGGCTTCACCCCTCCACTTT,CAWRSPSGAASPLHF
.,few,TRBV6-5,TRBJ2-3,TGTGCCAGCAGTTACCGCGGGCGACAAAGCACAGATACGCAGTATTTT,CASSYRGRQSTDTQYF
TRBD2,once,TRBV6-5,TRBJ2-3,TGTGCCAGCAAAACGGGTCTAGCGGGAGATACGCAGTATTTT,CASKTGLAGDTQYF
TRBD1,.,TRBV27,TRBJ1-2,TGTGCCAGCAGTTTAATATCCCTGGCAGGGGGCGCCTTCAGTGGCTACACCTTC,CASSLISLAGGAFSGYTF
.,few,TRBV3-1/TRBV3-2,TRBJ2-3,TGTGCCAGCAGCCAAGAAGGGGTGAGCACAGATACGCAGTATTTT,CASSQEGVSTDTQYF
.,.,TRBV29-1,TRBJ2-3,TGCAGCGTTGAAGAAGTATTCGGGAATACGCAGTATTTT,CSVEEVFGNTQYF
TRBD2,.,TRBV5-5,TRBJ2-1,TGTGCCAGCAGCTTGGTCGTTACTAGCGGGGGGAGCTCCTACAATGAGCAGTTCTTC,CASSLVVTSGGSSYNEQFF
.,.,TRBV28,TRBJ1-1,TGTGCCACCCGACAGGACTTTAGCACTGAAGCTTTCTTT,CATRQDFSTEAFF
.,.,TRBV19,TRBJ2-7,TGTGCCAGTAGTCCCCGACAGACCTACGAGCAGTACTTC,CASSPRQTYEQYF
.,.,TRBV18,TRBJ2-2,TGTGCCAGCTCGGAGGGGCGAAACACCGGGGAGCTGTTTTTT,CASSEGRNTGELFF
TRBD2,once,TRBV4-3,TRBJ2-3,TGCGCCAGCAGCCAAGATTTCCTAGCGGGAGGGCCAGATACGCAGTATTTT,CASSQDFLAGGPDTQYF
.,.,TRBV2,TRBJ2-1,TGTGCCAGCAGTGTCTCCGTCGGGGGGCCTTACAATGAGCAGTTCTTC,CASSVSVGGPYNEQFF
TRBD1,.,TRBV5-5,TRBJ1-5,TGTGCCAGCAGCACGCGGGAAGGGACAGCAGGAAATCAGCCCCAGCATTTT,CASSTREGTAGNQPQHF
TRBD2,.,TRBV28,TRBJ2-1,TGTGCCAGCAGCCCGACTAGCGGGAGTCCCAATGAGCAGTTCTTC,CASSPTSGSPNEQFF
TRBD2,.,TRBV6-2/TRBV6-3,TRBJ2-1,TGTGCCAGCAGTCCGTTCGGGGCGGGAGCCGGCAATGAGCAGTTCTTC,CASSPFGAGAGNEQFF
TRBD1,few,TRBV5-1,TRBJ1-2,TGCGCCAGCAGTTACGGGACAGGGCATTGGTATGGCTACACCTTC,CASSYGTGHWYGYTF
TRBD1,.,TRBV5-1,TRBJ1-2,TGCGCCAGCAGCTTGGCCCTCAGACAGGGATACTATGGCTACACCTTC,CASSLALRQGYYGYTF
.,.,TRBV5-4,TRBJ1-5,TGTGCCAGCAGCTGGGGGCCTGGAGGCAATAACAATCAGCCCCAGCATTTT,CASSWGPGGNNNQPQHF
TRBD1,.,TRBV6-5,TRBJ1-2,TGTGCCAGCAGCCGACAGGGGGCAGACTATGGCTACACCTTC,CASSRQGADYGYTF
TRBD2,few,TRBV30,TRBJ2-7,TGTGCCTGGAGTGTACCCCCTCGACTAGCGCGAACCTACGAGCAGTACTTC,CAWSVPPRLARTYEQYF
TRBD1,.,TRBV6-5,TRBJ1-2,TGTGCCAGCAGCCCCGGGACAGGGAAGAACTATGGCTACACCTTC,CASSPGTGKNYGYTF
.,.,TRBV19,TRBJ1-5,TGTGCCAGTAGCCCTGGGGGGGACTGGCATCAGCCCCAGCATTTT,CASSPGGDWHQPQHF
TRBD1,.,TRBV11-2,TRBJ2-7,TGTGCCAGCAGCTTCTCCGACAGGGGCTACGAGCAGTACTTC,CASSFSDRGYEQYF
.,.,TRBV7-9,TRBJ2-5,TGTGCCAGCAGCTTAGTAGGAGTTCAAGAGACCCAGTACTTC,CASSLVGVQETQYF
TRBD2,.,TRBV7-3,TRBJ2-2,TGTGCCAGCAGCTTAGTCCCTCGTGGACTAGCGGGGGGCAACACCGGGGAGCTGTTTTTT,CASSLVPRGLAGGNTGELFF
.,once,TRBV7-2,TRBJ2-7,TGTGCCAGCAGCTTACTTCATTCAGCGTCCTCCCTTTACGAGCAGTACTTC,CASSLLHSASSLYEQYF